The present T cell receptor (beta chain) was sequenced within a study of PD-L1 blockade in urothelial cancer. Study-level results: Pretreatment TCR clonality in blood, when below the median, was predictive of better survival.

Each patient gave between 1 and 8 samples, pretreatment and on-treatment. This CDR3 has 16 residues. V was pared by 3 bases and J by 6 bases, with 11 bases of the junction left unmatched. Germline lookup yields CDR1 SGHTA and CDR2 FQGNSA. With respect to this clone: Its antigen is still unknown.

PCRs were each spiked with synthetic TCR analog templates. Clones were sequenced by immunoSEQ multiplex PCR, and TCRdb holds only the in-frame ones, with some missing. The sample holds roughly 74,000 clones, around 90% seen once. This specimen was PBMCs, taken around atezolizumab (anti-PD-L1) treatment. This chain joins TRBV7-2 and TRBJ2-3; 8 bases map to TRBD2. The clonotype comes from a woman aged 70-85 years with urothelial cancer. The CDR3: CASSFRAGEGPDTQYF. DNA for the CDR3: TGTGCCAGCAGCTTTCGAGCGGGAGAGGGTCCCGATACGCAGTATTTT. The whole variable domain, filled in from reference TRBV7-2 and TRBJ2-3, reads GAGVSQSPSNKVTEKGKDVELRCDPISGHTALYWYRQSLGQGLEFLIYFQGNSAPDKSGLPSDRFSAERTGGSVSTLTIQRTQQEDSAVYLCASSFRAGEGPDTQYFGPGTRLTVL.